This TCR beta chain was profiled in a study of T cell responses to AZD1222 COVID-19 vaccine. Findings and caveats of the study: With dominance at 160-218 and 743-854, vaccine-associated CD4 TCRs spanned spike. There were repertoire samples only from the period after the peak T cell response.

Assay used: immunoSEQ multiplex PCR; TCRdb lists only in-frame clones, some missing. The sample has 80,000 or so clones; 80% to 90% are singletons. Trimming removed 3 bases from V and 7 bases from J, with 6 bases in between. Germline CDR1 and CDR2: LNHDA and SQIVND (reference sequence). The CDR3 length is 11 residues. A note on this clone: Its antigen is not identified.

The specimen was peripheral blood, collected 28 days after the second AZD1222 dose. The sequence was obtained from an adult who received the AZD1222 COVID-19 vaccine. This chain connects TRBV19 to TRBJ1-1, with no clear D. The CDR3: CASSIRVEAFF. CDR3 in DNA: TGTGCCAGTAGTATTAGAGTTGAAGCTTTCTTT.